A single T cell receptor beta chain is shown here with its context. What it recognizes is unknown. The isolated RNA, all of it, was reverse transcribed, so expressed TCRB transcripts were what got sequenced. Profiling relied on immunoSEQ multiplex PCR, and the TCRdb table lists in-frame clones only, not all of them. Among a few hundred thousand clones, about 13% were seen once, and the ten largest hold roughly 0.015%. The data were taken from a study of beta chain features in type 1 diabetes. Whole-study results and caveats: Shortening that was moderate but significant affected the TCRB CDR3s of Type 1 diabetes patients in all four CD4+ subsets. Cells with high TCR expression could be over-represented by cDNA sequencing.

The source is a woman younger than 35 with type 1 diabetes. Sequencing was carried out using naive CD4+ T cells from blood.

CDR3: CASRLAANNEQFF. DNA for the CDR3: TGCGCCAGTCGACTAGCGGCCAACAATGAGCAGTTCTTC. The V call is TRBV10-2, the J call TRBJ2-1; 9 positions agree with TRBD2. From germline, CDR1 is WSHSY and CDR2 SAAADI. J lost 5 bases, V lost 9 bases, and 5 bases had no gene match. The CDR3 is made up of 13 amino acids.